The clone carrying this TCR beta chain was seen more than once but under ten times. CDR1 is SGHRS and CDR2 is YFSETQ in the germline V gene. CDR3 length: 14 amino acids. J was trimmed by 4 bases and V by 3 bases; bases with no gene match: 1. The data are from a study of blood T cell repertoires in COVID-19. Clones were sequenced by immunoSEQ multiplex PCR, and TCRdb holds only the in-frame ones, with some missing. The table shows around 66,000 clones, with 87% occurring only once. The chain is built from TRBV5-1 and TRBJ2-1; 10 nucleotides line up with TRBD2. The sequence was collected from a man aged 60 to 69 with acute or convalescent COVID-19. Sequencing used peripheral blood. The CDR3 region is CASSSSGGYNEQFF. CDR3 coding DNA: TGCGCCAGCAGCTCTAGCGGGGGATACAATGAGCAGTTCTTC.